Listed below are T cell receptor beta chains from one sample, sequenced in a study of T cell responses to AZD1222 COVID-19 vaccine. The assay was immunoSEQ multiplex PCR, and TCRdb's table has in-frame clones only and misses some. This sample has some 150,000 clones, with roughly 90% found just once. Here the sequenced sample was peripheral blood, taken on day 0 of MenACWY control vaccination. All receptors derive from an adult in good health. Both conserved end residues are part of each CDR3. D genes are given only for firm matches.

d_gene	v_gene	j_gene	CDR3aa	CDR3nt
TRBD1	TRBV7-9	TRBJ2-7	CASSIRGQGGWEQYF	TGTGCCAGCAGCATAAGAGGACAGGGAGGTTGGGAGCAGTACTTC
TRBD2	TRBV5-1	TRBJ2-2	CASSSLSGENTGELFF	TGCGCCAGCAGCTCTCTAAGCGGGGAGAACACCGGGGAGCTGTTTTTT
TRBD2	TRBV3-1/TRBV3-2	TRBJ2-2	CASSQRSRGAHTGELFF	TGTGCCAGCAGCCAACGCTCGCGGGGGGCGCACACCGGGGAGCTGTTTTTT
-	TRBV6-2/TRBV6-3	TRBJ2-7	CASSYTIVHEQYF	TGTGCCAGCAGTTACACGATAGTCCACGAGCAGTACTTC
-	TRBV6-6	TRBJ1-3	CASRPPGGNTIYF	TGTGCCAGCAGGCCCCCCGGTGGAAACACCATATATTTT
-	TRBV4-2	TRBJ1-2	CASSQEGHGGDGYTF	TGTGCCAGCAGCCAAGAGGGCCATGGGGGGGATGGCTACACCTTC
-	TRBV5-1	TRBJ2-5	CASSLALSTQYF	TGCGCCAGCAGCTTGGCGCTTTCAACCCAGTACTTC
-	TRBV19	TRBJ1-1	CASRLGVTEAFF	TGTGCCAGTAGACTAGGGGTCACTGAAGCTTTCTTT
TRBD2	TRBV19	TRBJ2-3	CASSMAGTSGGGDTQYF	TGTGCCAGTAGTATGGCAGGGACTAGCGGCGGTGGAGATACGCAGTATTTT
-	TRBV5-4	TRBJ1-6	CASSPGTPSSYNSPLHF	TGTGCCAGCAGCCCCGGGACTCCGAGCTCCTATAATTCACCCCTCCACTTT
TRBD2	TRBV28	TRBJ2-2	CASSSNLGGGGPNWELFF	TGTGCCAGCAGTTCAAATCTTGGCGGCGGGGGACCCAACTGGGAGCTGTTTTTT
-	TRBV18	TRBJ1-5	CASSAGRQPQHF	TGTGCCAGCTCCGCGGGACGGCAGCCCCAGCATTTT
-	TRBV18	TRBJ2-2	CASSPRGDTGELFF	TGTGCCAGCTCACCCAGGGGAGACACCGGGGAGCTGTTTTTT
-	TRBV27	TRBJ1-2	CASSPDFGYGYTF	TGTGCCAGCAGCCCGGACTTCGGGTATGGCTACACCTTC
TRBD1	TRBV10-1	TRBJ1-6	CASSGPHTGTGKSPLHF	TGCGCCAGCAGTGGACCTCACACCGGGACAGGCAAGTCTCCCCTCCACTTT